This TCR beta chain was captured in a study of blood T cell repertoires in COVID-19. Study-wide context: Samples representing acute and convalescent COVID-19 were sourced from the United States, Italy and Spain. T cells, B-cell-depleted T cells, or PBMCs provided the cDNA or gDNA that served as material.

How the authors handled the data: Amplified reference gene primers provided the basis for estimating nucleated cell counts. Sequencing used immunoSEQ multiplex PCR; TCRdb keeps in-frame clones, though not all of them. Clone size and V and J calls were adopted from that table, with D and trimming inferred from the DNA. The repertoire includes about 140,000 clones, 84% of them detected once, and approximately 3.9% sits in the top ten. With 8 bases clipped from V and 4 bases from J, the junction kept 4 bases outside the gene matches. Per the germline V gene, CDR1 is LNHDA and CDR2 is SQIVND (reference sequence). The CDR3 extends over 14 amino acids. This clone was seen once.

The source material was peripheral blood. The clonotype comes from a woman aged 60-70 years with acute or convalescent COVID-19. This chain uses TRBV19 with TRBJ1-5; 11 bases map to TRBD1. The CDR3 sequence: CASWGTGGNQPQHF. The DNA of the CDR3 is TGTGCCAGTTGGGGGACAGGGGGAAATCAGCCCCAGCATTTT.